This TCR beta chain was identified in a study of T cell responses to AZD1222 COVID-19 vaccine. Study in general: Researchers grouped second doses given at about 4 or about 12 weeks into one pool.

The V gene lost 2 bases and the J gene lost 7 bases, with 14 bases spanning the gap. This CDR3 contains 15 residues. CDR1 and CDR2 (germline): ENHRY, SYGVKD. The assay was immunoSEQ multiplex PCR, and TCRdb's table has in-frame clones only and misses some. In the table there are tens of thousands of clones, 75% to 85% of which are singletons. Study results and limitations: A mostly white British donor set with more females was recruited, and clonal diversity was possibly underestimated. Only five or six AZD1222 recipients were seropositive at baseline.

Notes on this clone: What it binds is not known.

The clonotype comes from an adult in good health. J is TRBJ1-4 and V is TRBV10-3, with D possibly matching TRBD1 (6 bases). The sequenced sample was peripheral blood, obtained on day 0 of AZD1222 vaccination. CDR3 coding DNA: TGTGCCATCAGTGAGACGCAGGGGCATCGTGAAAAACTGTTTTTT. It yields the protein CAISETQGHREKLFF.